Below, one TCR beta chain is given with its context. The record originates from a study of blood T cell repertoires in COVID-19. About the research overall: The United States, Italy and Spain supplied acute and convalescent COVID-19 samples.

CDR1 MGHRA and CDR2 YSYEKL come from the germline V gene. The CDR3 covers 14 residues. Between the trimmed V and J ends, which lost 0 bases and 2 bases, there was a span of 8 bases. In the authors' workflow: For nucleated cells, counts were estimated from reference gene primer amplification. Sequenced by immunoSEQ multiplex PCR; TCRdb stores in-frame clones only, minus some. That table supplies the V and J calls and clone size; D and trimming were determined from the DNA. The data contain 290,000 or so clones, roughly 85% of them singletons. Sequencing used peripheral blood. V and J are TRBV4-1 and TRBJ2-7; D is ambiguous. The source of this sequence is a man aged 45-60 years with active or convalescent COVID-19. The CDR3 nucleotides read TGCGCCAGCAGCCAAGAACGCAGGACCTACGAGCAGTACTTC. It yields the protein CASSQERRTYEQYF.